This T cell receptor beta chain came from a study of identifying expanded T cells in peripheral blood. The protocol was immunoSEQ multiplex PCR, while the TCRdb copy is restricted to in-frame clones and leaves out a portion. The sample carries under 130,000 clones, roughly 89% recorded once. This clone was counted a few times. What it binds is not known. Overall study results and limits: Roughly 1.2 clones differed between technical replicates, versus approximately 16 and 19 over time. Two-week clone count variance significantly increased as total template count grew.

Collection occurred without any documented infections or immune events in donors. V lost 7 bases to trimming and J lost 7 bases, with 20 bases between them. The germline gives CDR1 MNHEY, CDR2 SVGAGI. This CDR3 region has 15 residues. The TCR comes from a person between 18 and 75 years old in good health. The chain recombines TRBV6-5 with TRBJ2-1; D is possibly TRBD1 (5 bases). Sequencing input: blood. The CDR3 is CASTFSYSPGNEQFF. Here the CDR3 DNA reads TGTGCCAGCACATTTTCCTATAGTCCAGGGAATGAGCAGTTCTTC.